This T cell receptor (beta chain) is from a study of T cells in Graves' hyperthyroidism and ophthalmopathy (dated by TCRdb to the late 2010s). Looking at the study overall: Peripheral blood samples were taken at the time of initial diagnosis, prior to any treatment. To identify TCR V-J signatures that set the groups apart, the researchers used a discovery cohort of 100 patients, made up of 43 with Graves' ophthalmopathy and 55 to 65 with stable Graves' hyperthyroidism. The paper reports TCR Vbeta CDR3 sequencing of over 130 peripheral blood samples: 40 to 45 ophthalmopathy, roughly 74 hyperthyroidism and approximately 17 progressor patients. An independent validation cohort of fewer than 20 hyperthyroidism patients and about 16 patients who later progressed to ophthalmopathy tested prospective prediction of ophthalmopathy. Once sampling was done, hyperthyroidism patients were given methimazole at a starting dose of 30 mg daily, whereas ophthalmopathy patients were given high-dose intravenous methylprednisolone. In addition, the study compared T-cell repertoires in thyroid tissue and in blood from six Graves' hyperthyroidism patients. The roughly 91 discovery patients were randomly split 7:3 into training and test sets.

This clonotype was counted at least ten times. Its antigen remains undetermined. It has no much larger one-base neighbor in the sample; base qualities were not kept. Graves' hyperthyroidism was defined as stable when no progression to ophthalmopathy occurred over 18 months of follow-up. Hyperthyroidism patients were newly diagnosed, had a disease duration of under 2 months, and were aged 18 to 65 years. Any patient with an uncontrolled infection, another autoimmune disease, pregnancy or lactation was excluded. Clinical symptoms, serum thyroxine and TRAb, thyroid ultrasound, and orbital computed tomography formed the basis for the diagnoses. PBMCs were separated from roughly 10 ml of fresh peripheral blood using Ficoll-Paque density gradient centrifugation. Total RNA was extracted with Trizol reagent, and quality was checked on an Agilent 2100 Bioanalyzer. What the study reported, not specific to this receptor: In validation, the model predicted progression to ophthalmopathy with 55% to 71% sensitivity and roughly 72% specificity, a median of about 6.7 months before onset. Most expanded thyroid clonotypes (frequency above 0.001) were also detected in blood, suggesting blood repertoires may reflect thyroid immune responses. No statistical method was used to set the sample size in advance, and investigators knew the group allocation. In cross-validation, a model built on a 13 V-J signature told ophthalmopathy apart from stable hyperthyroidism with approximately 90% sensitivity and 81% to 82% specificity, and in testing the same model reached 80%/75%.

Amplification of TCR beta CDR3 regions was carried out from RNA transcripts. For the first round of RT-PCR on the TCR CDR3, the HTBI primer set was used together with the Qiagen OneStep RT-PCR kit. Libraries were constructed in a second round of multiplex PCR, after which size selection and purification were carried out. Libraries were sequenced paired-end with 100 bp reads on an Illumina HiSeq2000. On the study's bioinformatics: SOAPnuke was used to process the raw data, removing reads that contained adapters or uncalled bases, had a mean Phred below 15, or lacked an exact match to the constant primer or identifier. COPE v1.2.5 was used to merge the high-quality paired reads, and each unique nucleotide sequence was defined as a clonotype. Clonotypes were aligned to IMGT TRBV, TRBD and TRBJ reference segments using MiTCR v1.1. Analysis was restricted to V-J combinations with a frequency above 0.0001, which covered 99% to 99.2% of repertoires. The TCS score was defined as the ratio of F50 (clonal expansion) to E x V (chaos), calculated using BLOSUM62-based TCRdist between CDR3 peptides within each V-J. Welch's t-statistics and random forest reduced just over 500 V-J features to around 14, which were used in a naive Bayes classifier (R e1071). TCRdb reprocessing: public reads trimmed at Q25 with fastp, clones called with MiXCR, in-frame beta chains kept. Entries are consolidated by CDR3 protein sequence, retaining the most common genes and DNA. These V and J calls derive from TCRdb rather than the authors' analysis. The sample table contains a few hundred thousand distinct CDR3 sequences; only one count was recorded for about 13% of them. The ten largest clones take up 5% to 6% of the sample.

The germline V gene gives CDR1 as SGHTA and CDR2 as FQGNSA. V gives up 4 bases and J gives up 6 bases, and the segment between their germline ends measures 12 bases. From cysteine to phenylalanine, the CDR3 is 13 amino acids long. The CDR3 DNA has 39 bases and is translated from base 1. This sequence was found in a woman aged 18-30 years with Graves' hyperthyroidism. The chain couples TRBV7-2 to TRBJ1-1, with a tentative D gene TRBD1 over 5 matching bases. Sequenced: blood. CDR3 protein: CASSSGPAAEAFF. The DNA sequence follows: TGTGCCAGCAGCTCGGGACCGGCCGCTGAAGCTTTCTTT.